The sequence of this TCR beta chain was determined in a study of T cells after yellow fever vaccination. Study-wide context: Preparing low-cell-number fractions relied on SMART-Seq v4 Ultra Low Input.

Study results and limitations: Most clones from primary vaccination were detected again post-booster (roughly 95% CD4, more than 85% CD8).

The CDR3 contains 14 residues. Trimming shortened V by 1 base and J by 2 bases, and 6 bases separated the two germline ends. Germline assignment: CDR1 DFQATT and CDR2 SNEGSKA (reference sequence). Sample share makes this clonotype medium-sized. TCRdb re-analysed the 5' RACE reads in MiXCR, keeping a single row per CDR3 protein. The sample lists about 45,000 distinct CDR3 sequences, around 6.4% seen once, with less than 11% in the top ten. The sequenced sample was PBMCs, either bulk or a sorted T-cell subset (CD4+, CD8+, memory, or dextramer-sorted; not recorded which), obtained 45 days after the yellow fever booster vaccination. The chain couples TRBV20-1 to TRBJ2-6; D not certain. This TCR came from a man in his thirties or forties who received the YFV17D yellow fever vaccine. CDR3 nucleotide sequence: TGCAGTGCTAGAGCAGTAGCTGGGGCCAACGTCCTGACTTTC. Translation gives CSARAVAGANVLTF.